This TCR beta chain was captured in a study of regulatory T cells in long-lasting Graves disease. Time point denoted: persistent/refractory GD, antithyroid drugs over 5 years with positive TRAb. TCR sequences were obtained from RNA taken from PBMCs. This clonotype was counted only a few times. The CDR3 runs 17 residues. With 0 bases removed from V and 0 bases from J, the gap between germline ends came to 16 bases. Germline CDR1 reads SGDLS; CDR2 reads YYNGEE. HTBI primers from iRepertoire and Arm-PCR of CDR3 regions yielded the TCR beta libraries. TCRdb re-derived calls from the multiplex PCR reads in MiXCR, one entry per CDR3 protein. The repertoire has about 290,000 distinct CDR3 sequences, around 20% of them found once; the top ten carry about 61%.

The sample here was peripheral blood mononuclear cells (PBMCs), taken when the disease was refractory, from a patient treated with antithyroid drugs. This chain links TRBV9 with TRBJ2-7, with a tentative D call TRBD1 (6 bases). The clonotype originates from a female donor with Graves disease. The DNA for the CDR3 is TGTGCCAGCAGCGTAGATTACAGGGCAGCGGTCTCCTACGAGCAGTACTTC. Amino acid sequence: CASSVDYRAAVSYEQYF.